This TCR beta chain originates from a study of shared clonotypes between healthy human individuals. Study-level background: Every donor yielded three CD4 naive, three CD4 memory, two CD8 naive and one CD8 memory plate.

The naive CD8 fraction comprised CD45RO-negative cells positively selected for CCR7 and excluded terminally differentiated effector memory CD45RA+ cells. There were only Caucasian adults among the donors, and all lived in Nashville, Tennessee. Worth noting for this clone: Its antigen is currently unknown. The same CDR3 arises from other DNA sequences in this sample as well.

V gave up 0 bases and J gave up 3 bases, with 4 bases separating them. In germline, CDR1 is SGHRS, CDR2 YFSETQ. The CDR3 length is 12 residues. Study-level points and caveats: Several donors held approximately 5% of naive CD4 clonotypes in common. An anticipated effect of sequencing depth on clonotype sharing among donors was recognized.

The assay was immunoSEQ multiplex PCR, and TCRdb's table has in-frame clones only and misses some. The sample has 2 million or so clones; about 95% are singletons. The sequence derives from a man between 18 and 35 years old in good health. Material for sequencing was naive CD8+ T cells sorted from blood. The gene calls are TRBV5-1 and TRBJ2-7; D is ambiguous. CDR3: CASSLENYEQYF. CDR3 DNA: TGCGCCAGCAGCTTGGAGAACTACGAGCAGTACTTC.